The text below deals with one T cell receptor (beta chain). Its specific antigen is unknown. One junction end does not reproduce the germline sequence, and a read error may be involved. The approximately 40 donors, aged about 6 to 95 years, were systemically healthy Caucasian individuals from Russia. Around 9.9 milliliters of peripheral blood were collected from each donor into EDTA-treated Vacutainer tubes. Ficoll-Paque density-gradient centrifugation was used to isolate PBMCs, with at least 6 million obtained per sample. Trizol reagent was used to extract total RNA from the PBMCs, yielding at least 5 micrograms per sample. For every donor, flow cytometry on a PBMC aliquot measured the percentage of naive CD45RAhigh/CD27high T cells. The data belong to a study of blood T cells in healthy people across ages (dated by TCRdb to between 2015 and 2016). With respect to the entire study: In model experiments, template switching captured about one uniquely barcoded TCR beta cDNA molecule for every two T cells. To avoid experimental bias, donors of different ages were distributed randomly across sequencing lanes. Age-related changes in TCR beta repertoire diversity were measured in the study by deep sequencing normalized with unique cDNA molecular identifiers. The donors were split into four age groups: young (average about 15 years), middle-aged (roughly 40), aged (roughly 68) and long-lived (under 90). Two additional independent replicas of 1 million unique cDNA reads from the same blood draw were analyzed for two donors (one aged 18 to 29 and one aged 80 or older). Broader findings and caveats from the paper: Observed TCR beta diversity correlated strongly with the percentage of naive T cells measured by flow cytometry. Observed TCR beta diversity per million T cells fell roughly linearly with age, and a significant reduction was already apparent by age approximately 40. Conclusive comparison of naive and antigen-experienced compartments was prevented by the profiling of bulk unsorted PBMCs. Compared with the aged group, the long-lived group had more naive CD4+ T cells, fewer expanded clones and increased TCR diversity, a pattern suggesting age selection. Estimates of total diversity based on one million sequenced T cells were regarded as lower bounds and as underestimates. The CMV infection status of donors was not known, potentially confounding age-related changes in expanded clonotypes.

Library generation was performed with 5' RACE. Sequencing used an Illumina HiSeq 2500. A second PCR of about 6 to 12 cycles was performed with a sample-barcoded 5' primer and a J-beta primer mix. A unique molecular identifier was introduced onto each TCR beta cDNA molecule by a template-switch 5' adaptor carrying 12 random nucleotides. Each sample yielded at least 2.5 million CDR3-containing paired-end reads. All of the RNA was converted into first-strand cDNA using the Mint cDNA synthesis kit, with a TRBC-specific oligonucleotide serving as the primer. All cDNA was treated with uracil-DNA glycosylase and then went through a first 18-cycle PCR with the universal primers M1SS and BC2_uni_R. The source study handled its data this way. Each sample was normalized by randomly selecting 1 million high-quality reads, each carrying a distinct molecular identifier. Reads with shared molecular identifiers were discarded instead of being binned into consensus sequences. MiTCR, run with a Q25 quality threshold and the strictest error-elimination algorithm, handled CDR3 identification, clonotype clustering and error correction. A nonparametric unseen species model with Euler transformation was used to estimate a lower bound on total TCR beta diversity. The raw public data were reprocessed by TCRdb itself: fastp quality trimming at Q25, MiXCR clonotype calling, in-frame beta chains only. Every CDR3 protein is listed once, alongside the most common genes and DNA of its rows. The V and J calls here are based on TCRdb, not the publication. In this sample the table shows 850,000 to 1,100,000 distinct CDR3 sequences, about two fifths of which occur a single time. The biggest ten clones account for 13% of the sample.

From a lookup of the germline V gene, CDR1 and CDR2 are SGHTA and FQGNSA. Reading from cysteine to phenylalanine, the CDR3 counts 13 amino acids. This entry keeps only the CDR3 DNA: 39 bases, framed from base 1. This receptor was obtained from a young man in good health. The rearrangement joined TRBV7-2 to TRBJ1-2, with the identity of the D gene unclear. Material: blood. The sequence in DNA is TGTGCCAGCAGCTCTGAGGACGGGGAAGGCTACATCTTC. Its product reads: CASSSEDGEGYIF.